The clone carrying this T cell receptor (beta chain) was observed a single time. This record belongs to a study of blood T cell repertoires in COVID-19. Participants, 18 to 89 years old, spanned about two dozen US areas. Germline trimming cut 4 bases from V and 5 bases from J; bases unmatched to any gene: 5. The CDR3 is 16 residues long. Per the germline V gene, CDR1 is LGHDT and CDR2 is YNNKEL (reference sequence). Clones were read by immunoSEQ multiplex PCR, and TCRdb kept only the in-frame ones, dropping some. The sample gives approximately 210,000 clones, roughly 88% of which show up once; over 12% is in the top ten.

This sequence originates from a woman aged 45-59 years with acute COVID-19. Sequencing input: PBMCs or T cells enriched from blood (not recorded which). V usage is TRBV3-1 (or the pseudogene TRBV3-2) and J usage is TRBJ2-1, with TRBD2 matching over 13 bases. CDR3 amino acids: CASSPGLAGIDNEQFF. CDR3 nucleotide sequence: TGTGCCAGCAGCCCGGGACTAGCGGGAATAGACAATGAGCAGTTCTTC.